This TCR beta chain was recovered during a study of CD8+CD57+ T cells in acquired aplastic anemia. In patients chosen for sequencing, flow cytometry had shown CD8+CD57+ cell expansion. Patients had received no therapy at the time of blood sampling. CDR3 and TCR beta VDJ profiling relied on a genomic DNA template. Each CDR3 protein gets one entry after TCRdb re-called the reads with MiXCR. Seen here are approximately 190,000 distinct CDR3 sequences, more than 45% observed once, and the top ten hold about 9.7%. The CDR3 runs 15 residues. Trimming removed 4 bases from V and 4 bases from J, with 15 bases in between. The germline gives CDR1 SGHRS, CDR2 YFSETQ. The sample holds many counts of this clonotype.

V is TRBV5-1 and J is TRBJ2-1, with D perhaps assigned TRBD1 or TRBD2 (5 bases each). This sequence was found in a human donor with aplastic anemia. Sequences were obtained from sorted CD4+, CD8+, or CD8+CD57+ T cells (not recorded which) from PBMCs. CDR3 in DNA: TGCGCCAGCAGCCGGGGACCCTTACCATACAATGAGCAGTTCTTC. This translates into CASSRGPLPYNEQFF.